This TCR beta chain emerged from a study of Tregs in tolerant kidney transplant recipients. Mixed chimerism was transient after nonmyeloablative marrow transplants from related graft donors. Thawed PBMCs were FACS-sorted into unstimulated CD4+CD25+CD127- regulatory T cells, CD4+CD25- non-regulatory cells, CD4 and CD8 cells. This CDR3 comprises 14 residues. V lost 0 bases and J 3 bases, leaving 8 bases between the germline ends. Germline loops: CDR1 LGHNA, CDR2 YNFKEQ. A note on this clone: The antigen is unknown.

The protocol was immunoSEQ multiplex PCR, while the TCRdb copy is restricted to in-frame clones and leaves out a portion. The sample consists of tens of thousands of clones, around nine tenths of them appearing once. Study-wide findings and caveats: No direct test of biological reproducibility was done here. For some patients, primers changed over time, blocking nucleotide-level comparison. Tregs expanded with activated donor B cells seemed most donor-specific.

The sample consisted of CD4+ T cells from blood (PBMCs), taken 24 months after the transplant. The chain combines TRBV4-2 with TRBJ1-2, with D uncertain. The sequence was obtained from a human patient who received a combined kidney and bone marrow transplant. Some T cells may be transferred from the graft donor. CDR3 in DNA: TGTGCCAGCAGCCAAGATCCCCCAGACTATGGCTACACCTTC. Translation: CASSQDPPDYGYTF.